Following are 21 T cell receptor beta chains from one sample sequenced in a study of identical twins. TCRdb processed the 5' RACE reads anew with MiXCR; each CDR3 protein has one entry. The sample consists of approximately 230,000 distinct CDR3 sequences, over 11% of them appearing once. The material sequenced was memory (CD45RO+) T cells sorted from blood. Receptors originate from a woman aged 18-29 years in good health.

The chain carries TRBV9 and TRBJ1-6; TRBD1 aligns across 9 bases. The J segment lost 5 bases and the V segment lost 4 bases, leaving 7 bases of the junction unmatched. The CDR3 covers 16 residues. In germline, CDR1 is SGDLS, CDR2 YYNGEE. For the CDR3, the DNA is TGTGCCAGCAGCTCTCGACAGGGGGATCATAATTCACCCCTCCACTTT. It yields the protein CASSSRQGDHNSPLHF.

This clonotype has just a few counts. The V and J genes are TRBV12-3 or TRBV12-4 and TRBJ1-6; a weak D match, TRBD1 (5 bases). V was cut by 0 bases and J by 12 bases, with 15 bases left in between. This CDR3 contains 15 residues. CDR3: CASSLALGQSQPLHF. CDR3 nucleotides: TGTGCCAGCAGTTTAGCGCTGGGGCAGTCCCAACCCCTCCACTTT.

This clonotype was observed a handful of times. The rearrangement links TRBV20-1 to TRBJ2-1; no firm D call. Trimming took off 1 base at V and 8 bases at J, with 9 bases between the two ends. This CDR3 is 12 amino acids long. CDR1 and CDR2 from the germline V gene are DFQATT and SNEGSKA (reference sequence). The CDR3 here is CSARASGYEQFF. The CDR3 region has the DNA TGCAGTGCTAGAGCCTCAGGATATGAGCAGTTCTTC.

The sample holds a few counts of this clonotype. The chain links TRBV2 to TRBJ2-1, with 8 bases fitting TRBD2. The V segment lost 9 bases and the J segment 6 bases; nucleotides outside the gene matches: 16. The CDR3 runs 16 residues. Germline CDR1 is SNHLY and CDR2 is FYNNEI. This chain's CDR3 is CASHSGGGENGNEQFF. The DNA of the CDR3 is TGTGCCAGTCACTCCGGGGGGGGGGAGAATGGCAATGAGCAGTTCTTC. The full variable domain, rest sourced from reference TRBV2 and TRBJ2-1, is EPEVTQTPSHQVTQMGQEVILRCVPISNHLYFYWYRQILGQKVEFLVSFYNNEISEKSEIFDDQFSVERPDGSNFTLKIRSTKLEDSAMYFCASHSGGGENGNEQFFGPGTRLTVL.

This clonotype was seen a few times. The chain is built from TRBV6-1 and TRBJ2-1; the match to TRBD2 covers 7 bases. In germline, CDR1 is MNHNS, CDR2 SASEGT. The CDR3 contains 16 residues. The ends lost 6 bases at V and 9 bases at J; junction bases unmatched: 17. For the CDR3, the DNA is TGTGCCAGCAGCCCCCTCTGGGGTGCGGGGGAGGCTGAGCAGTTCTTC. Translation: CASSPLWGAGEAEQFF.

A word on this clonotype: Given a much more abundant clone one base away, this may be a read error. The chain has TRBV20-1 and TRBJ1-1; no reliable D call. Germline lookup yields CDR1 DFQATT and CDR2 SNEGSKA (reference sequence). V was cut by 4 bases and J by 1 base, with 7 bases left in between. This CDR3 has 12 amino acids. CDR3 bases: TGCAGTGCTACCGAGGGGAACACTGAAGCTTTCTTT. Translating it yields CSATEGNTEAFF.

This clonotype has ten or more counts. The CDR3 nucleotides are TGTGCCAGCAGTCCCTTTGAGGGAGTCGGAGGTGAGCAGTTCTTC. Amino acid sequence: CASSPFEGVGGEQFF. The rearrangement joins TRBV12-3 or TRBV12-4 to TRBJ2-1; D might be TRBD2 (5 bases). The CDR3 loop spans 15 amino acids. Trimming took off 5 bases at V and 9 bases at J, with 20 bases between the two ends.

This sequence joins TRBV2 and TRBJ2-3; 12 bases are a match to TRBD2. CDR1 and CDR2 (germline): SNHLY, FYNNEI. J gave up 4 bases and V 7 bases, and 9 bases lay outside the gene matches. The CDR3 is made up of 16 amino acids. The CDR3 protein is CASTILTSGRADTQYF. The CDR3 DNA is TGTGCCAGCACCATACTGACTAGCGGGAGAGCAGATACGCAGTATTTT.

There are a few counts of this clonotype. This chain connects TRBV6-5 to TRBJ1-4; D remains ambiguous. Per germline, CDR1 MNHEY and CDR2 SVGAGI. V lost 4 bases, J lost 0 bases, and 12 bases lay in between. This CDR3 is 16 amino acids long. CDR3 coding DNA: TGTGCCAGCAGTTTTCAAAGCTCAACAACTAATGAAAAACTGTTTTTT. Its protein product is CASSFQSSTTNEKLFF.

This clonotype was recorded at least ten times. This chain joins TRBV5-1 and TRBJ2-5; TRBD1 might be the D (6 bases). The germline gives CDR1 SGHRS, CDR2 YFSETQ. The CDR3 covers 12 residues. V dropped 4 bases and J dropped 8 bases, with 12 bases sitting between them. CDR3 loop: CASSEDSSTQYF. CDR3 DNA: TGCGCCAGCAGCGAGGACAGTTCAACCCAGTACTTC.

In DNA, the CDR3 is TGCAGTGCTAGACAGGCGCGGGGGATCACAGATACGCAGTATTTT. This gives the protein CSARQARGITDTQYF. The chain links TRBV20-1 to TRBJ2-3, with TRBD2 matching over 7 bases. Germline V lookup: CDR1 DFQATT, CDR2 SNEGSKA (reference sequence). This CDR3 is 15 amino acids long. With V trimmed by 2 bases and J by 2 bases, 7 bases remained unmatched.

This clonotype occurred many times. The V call is TRBV6-1, the J call TRBJ2-7; 10 bases align to TRBD1. Germline values: CDR1 MNHNS, CDR2 SASEGT. The V gene end was trimmed by 6 bases and the J gene end by 1 base; junction bases not matched to a gene: 3. The CDR3 is made up of 14 amino acids. This CDR3 reads CASSGQGGSYEQYF. The CDR3, as DNA: TGTGCCAGCAGCGGACAGGGGGGGTCCTACGAGCAGTACTTC.

The chain is built from TRBV9 and TRBJ1-1; 7 nucleotides match TRBD1. The germline CDR1 and CDR2 sequences are SGDLS and YYNGEE. This CDR3 comprises 15 residues. V lost 0 bases to trimming and J lost 4 bases; unmatched junction nucleotides: 6. The CDR3 is CASSVGRQGGTEAFF. The CDR3 coding sequence is TGTGCCAGCAGCGTAGGGCGACAGGGCGGCACTGAAGCTTTCTTT.

The chain couples TRBV18 to TRBJ2-1; 12 bases fit TRBD2. Losses at the gene ends were 1 base for V and 8 bases for J; bases not matched to a gene: 6. CDR1 and CDR2 (germline): KGHSH, LQKENI. The CDR3 has 16 residues. CDR3 residues: CASSPRLAGDLYEQFF. DNA for the CDR3: TGTGCCAGCTCACCACGACTAGCGGGAGATCTCTATGAGCAGTTCTTC.

This clonotype was counted between two and nine times. This sequence joins TRBV20-1 and TRBJ2-1, with 7 bases matching TRBD2. J gave up 3 bases and V 7 bases, and 9 bases lay outside the gene matches. The germline V gene has CDR1 DFQATT and CDR2 SNEGSKA (reference sequence). CDR3 length equals 14 residues. CDR3 residues: CSVLGQRDYNEQFF. CDR3 in DNA: TGCAGTGTCTTGGGCCAGCGGGACTACAATGAGCAGTTCTTC.

This clonotype was observed a handful of times. V usage is TRBV20-1 and J usage is TRBJ2-3; D perhaps matches TRBD1 (5 bases). The CDR3 totals 16 residues. Germline V gives CDR1 DFQATT, CDR2 SNEGSKA (reference sequence). V lost 1 base, J lost 2 bases, and 16 bases lay in between. Here the CDR3 DNA reads TGCAGTGCTAGAGGAGCAGGGCTTATCCCCACAGATACGCAGTATTTT. Protein sequence: CSARGAGLIPTDTQYF.

As DNA, the CDR3 is TGTGCCAGCAGCTTAGCTACATGGGTTAACACTGAAGCTTTCTTT. Protein: CASSLATWVNTEAFF. The chain joins TRBV7-9 to TRBJ1-1; no firm D call. The CDR3 consists of 15 residues. Between the trimmed V and J ends, which lost 0 bases and 2 bases, there was a span of 10 bases. Per the germline V gene, CDR1 is SEHNR and CDR2 is FQNEAQ (reference sequence).

In its sample, this clonotype was seen a few times. The rearrangement uses TRBV29-1 and TRBJ2-1, with 11 bases fitting TRBD2. Germline trimming cut 7 bases from V and 0 bases from J; bases unmatched to any gene: 8. The germline CDR1 and CDR2 sequences are SQVTM and ANQGSEA. The CDR3 has 16 residues. The CDR3 spells CSAFLAGGSSYNEQFF. CDR3 in DNA: TGCAGCGCTTTTCTAGCGGGGGGCTCCTCCTACAATGAGCAGTTCTTC.

The genes are TRBV9 and TRBJ2-7; a possible D gene is TRBD1 (5 bases). Germline lookup yields CDR1 SGDLS and CDR2 YYNGEE. The V gene lost 0 bases and the J gene lost 6 bases, with 10 bases spanning the gap. This CDR3 has 13 amino acids. CDR3 bases: TGTGCCAGCAGCGTAGGGACATCAGGCGAGCAGTACTTC. Translation: CASSVGTSGEQYF.

This clonotype was recorded once. The chain combines TRBV6-2 or TRBV6-3 with TRBJ2-1; 11 bases are a match to TRBD2. The CDR3 consists of 16 residues. With V trimmed by 6 bases and J by 9 bases, 13 bases remained unmatched. Per germline, CDR1 MNHEY and CDR2 SVGEGT. DNA for the CDR3: TGTGCCAGCAGCCCCCCAAGTAGCGGGAGGGCCGGTGAGCAGTTCTTC. This encodes CASSPPSSGRAGEQFF.

This clonotype has just a few counts. The rearrangement joins TRBV20-1 to TRBJ1-1; TRBD1 might be the D (6 bases). Germline V gene sequence: CDR1 DFQATT, CDR2 SNEGSKA (reference sequence). This CDR3 region has 14 residues. V lost 6 bases and J 6 bases, leaving 20 bases between the germline ends. In nucleotides, the CDR3 is TGCAGTGCGTCCATATCCAGGGGAATACCTGAAGCTTTCTTT. It yields the protein CSASISRGIPEAFF.